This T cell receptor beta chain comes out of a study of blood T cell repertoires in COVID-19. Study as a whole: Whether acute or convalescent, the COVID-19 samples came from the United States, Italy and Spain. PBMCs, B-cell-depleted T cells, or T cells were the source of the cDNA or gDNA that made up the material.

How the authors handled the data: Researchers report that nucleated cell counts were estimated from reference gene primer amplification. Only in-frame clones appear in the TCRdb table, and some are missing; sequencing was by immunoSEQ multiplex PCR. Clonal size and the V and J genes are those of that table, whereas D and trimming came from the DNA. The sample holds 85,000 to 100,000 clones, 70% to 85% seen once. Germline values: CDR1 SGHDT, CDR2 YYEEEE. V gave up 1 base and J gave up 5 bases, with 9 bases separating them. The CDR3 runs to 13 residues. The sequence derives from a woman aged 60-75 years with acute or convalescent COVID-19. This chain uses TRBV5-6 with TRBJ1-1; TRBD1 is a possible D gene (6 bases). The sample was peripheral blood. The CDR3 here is CASSLSRGTEAFF. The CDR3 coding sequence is TGTGCCAGCAGCTTGAGCAGGGGAACTGAAGCTTTCTTT.